This TCR beta chain was obtained from a study of OX40 agonist ivuxolimab in advanced cancers. At the level of the study: The study enrolled dose-escalation patients with hepatocellular carcinoma, melanoma, renal cell or head and neck cancer.

The CDR3 is 15 amino acids. Per germline, CDR1 WSHSY and CDR2 SAAADI. V shed 1 base and J shed 2 bases, with 8 bases lying between them. Produced via immunoSEQ multiplex PCR; TCRdb's table is partial and in-frame only. This sample has 60,000 to 85,000 clones, with about four fifths found just once. On this clone: Its matching antigen is unknown.

Overall study results and limits: The work left the antigen specificity of expanded peripheral T cells undetermined.

Cycle 7 day 1, cycle 4 day 1, and baseline were the timepoints at which blood was sampled. The V and J genes are TRBV10-2 and TRBJ2-2; D is unclear. Sequencing used CD4+ or CD8+ T cells sorted from blood, obtained in a trial of the OX40 agonist ivuxolimab. The TCR sequence derives from an adult with an advanced solid tumor such as melanoma, head and neck, liver or kidney cancer. The CDR3 region is CASSEWQPNTGELFF. CDR3 DNA: TGCGCCAGCAGTGAGTGGCAGCCCAACACCGGGGAGCTGTTTTTT.